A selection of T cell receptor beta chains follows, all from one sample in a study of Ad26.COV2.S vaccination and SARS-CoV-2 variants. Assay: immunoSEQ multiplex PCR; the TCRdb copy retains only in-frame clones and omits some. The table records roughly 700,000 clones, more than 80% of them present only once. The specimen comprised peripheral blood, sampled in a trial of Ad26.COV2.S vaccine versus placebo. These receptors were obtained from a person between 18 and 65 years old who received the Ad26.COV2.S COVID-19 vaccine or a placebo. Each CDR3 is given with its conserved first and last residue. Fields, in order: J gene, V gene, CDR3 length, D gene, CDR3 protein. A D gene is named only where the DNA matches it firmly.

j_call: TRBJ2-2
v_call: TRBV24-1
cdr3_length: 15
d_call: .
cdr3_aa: CATSAAGYNTGELFF

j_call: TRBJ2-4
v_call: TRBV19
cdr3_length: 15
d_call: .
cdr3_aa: CASSFDGIAKNIQYF

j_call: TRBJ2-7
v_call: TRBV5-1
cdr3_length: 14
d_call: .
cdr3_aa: CASSLPGLTYEQYF

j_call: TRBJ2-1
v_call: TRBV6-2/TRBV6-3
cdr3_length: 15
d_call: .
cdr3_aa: CASSRGTDLYNEQFF

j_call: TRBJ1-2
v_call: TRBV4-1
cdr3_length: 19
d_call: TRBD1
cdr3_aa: CASSQDISSGRGLFYGYTF

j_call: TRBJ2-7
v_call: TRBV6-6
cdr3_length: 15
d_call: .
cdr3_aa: CASSYGWQGLYEQYF

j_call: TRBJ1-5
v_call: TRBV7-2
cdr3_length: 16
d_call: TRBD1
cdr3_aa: CASSLVGTGVNQPQHF

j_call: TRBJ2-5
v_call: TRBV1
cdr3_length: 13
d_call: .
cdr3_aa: CTSSQGAWETQYF

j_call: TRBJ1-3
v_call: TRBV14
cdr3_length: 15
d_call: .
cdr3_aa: CASSQAAGTGNTIYF

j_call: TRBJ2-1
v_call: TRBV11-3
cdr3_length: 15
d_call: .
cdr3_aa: CASSLVGGAYNEQFF

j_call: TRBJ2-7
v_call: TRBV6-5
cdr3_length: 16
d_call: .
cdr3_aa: CASSYSLGHLSYEQYF

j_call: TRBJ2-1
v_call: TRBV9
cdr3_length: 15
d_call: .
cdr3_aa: CASSEEGDPYNEQFF

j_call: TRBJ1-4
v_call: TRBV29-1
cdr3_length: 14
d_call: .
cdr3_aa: CSVDDGPSNEKLFF

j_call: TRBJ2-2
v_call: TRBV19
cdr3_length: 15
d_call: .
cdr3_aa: CASRVGGANTGELFF

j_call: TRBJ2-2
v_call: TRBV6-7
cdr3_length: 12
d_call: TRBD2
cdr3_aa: CASIGGTGELFF

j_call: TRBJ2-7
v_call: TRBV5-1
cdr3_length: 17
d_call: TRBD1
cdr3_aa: CASSLGTGGSFFYEQYF

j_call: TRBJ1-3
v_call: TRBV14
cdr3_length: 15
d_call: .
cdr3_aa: CASSLEGTPGNTIYF

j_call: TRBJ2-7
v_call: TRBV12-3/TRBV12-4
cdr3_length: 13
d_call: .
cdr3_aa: CASSLAASYEQYF

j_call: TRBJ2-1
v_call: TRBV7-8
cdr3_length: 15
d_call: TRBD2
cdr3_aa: CASSLVSGSYNEQFF

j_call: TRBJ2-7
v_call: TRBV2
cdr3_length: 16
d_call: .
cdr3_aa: CASSEGLGKSTYEQYF